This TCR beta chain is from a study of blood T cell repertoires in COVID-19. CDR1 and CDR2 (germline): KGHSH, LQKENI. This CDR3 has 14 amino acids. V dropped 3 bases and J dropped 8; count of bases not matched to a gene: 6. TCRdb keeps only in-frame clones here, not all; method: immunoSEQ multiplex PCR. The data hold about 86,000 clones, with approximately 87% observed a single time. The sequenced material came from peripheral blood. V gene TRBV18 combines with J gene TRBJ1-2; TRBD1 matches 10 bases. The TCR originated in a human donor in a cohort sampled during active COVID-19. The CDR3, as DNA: TGTGCCAGCTCACCGGGACAGGGGACGCACGGCTACACCTTC. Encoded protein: CASSPGQGTHGYTF.